These 27 T cell receptor beta chains were all obtained from the same sample, sequenced in a study of cytomegalovirus exposure and HLA in healthy donors. Primers: 60 Vbeta forward and 13 Jbeta reverse. The protocol was immunoSEQ multiplex PCR, while the TCRdb copy is restricted to in-frame clones and leaves out a portion. The table has about 120,000 clones, approximately 80% seen once. Sequencing input: PBMCs. These receptors were taken from a human donor in good health.

This clone showed up just a few times. This chain uses TRBV2 with TRBJ1-1, with 9 bases aligning to TRBD1. The V gene's germline CDR1 is SNHLY and CDR2 FYNNEI. The V segment lost 2 bases and the J segment 5 bases; nucleotides outside the gene matches: 6. The CDR3 runs 15 residues. The CDR3 DNA reads as TGTGCCAGCAGTGAATCAAACAGGGGGCAAACTGAAGCTTTCTTT. It specifies CASSESNRGQTEAFF. Based on the CDR3 plus reference TRBV2 and TRBJ1-1, the full variable domain is EPEVTQTPSHQVTQMGQEVILRCVPISNHLYFYWYRQILGQKVEFLVSFYNNEISEKSEIFDDQFSVERPDGSNFTLKIRSTKLEDSAMYFCASSESNRGQTEAFFGQGTRLTVV.

The genes are TRBV9 and TRBJ2-5; 9 nucleotides agree with TRBD1. The CDR3 is 15 residues long. Germline V gives CDR1 SGDLS, CDR2 YYNGEE. Trimming at V came to 0 bases and at J to 5 bases, leaving 5 bases not matched to a gene. The CDR3 DNA is TGTGCCAGCAGCGTAGTAGGTGGACAGGGGGAGACCCAGTACTTC. This sequence encodes CASSVVGGQGETQYF. Full variable domain (outside the CDR3, taken from reference TRBV9 and TRBJ2-5): DSGVTQTPKHLITATGQRVTLRCSPRSGDLSVYWYQQSLDQGLQFLIQYYNGEERAKGNILERFSAQQFPDLHSELNLSSLELGDSALYFCASSVVGGQGETQYFGPGTRLLVL.

This chain joins TRBV11-2 and TRBJ2-1; no clear D gene. The CDR3 loop spans 18 amino acids. Germline values: CDR1 SGHAT, CDR2 FQNNGV. V dropped 5 bases and J dropped 3 bases, with 23 bases sitting between them. The CDR3: CASSPRDFRLLNYNEQFF. DNA for the CDR3: TGTGCCAGCAGCCCCCGCGATTTCAGATTACTAAACTACAATGAGCAGTTCTTC.

The chain joins TRBV15 to TRBJ2-7, with D tentatively TRBD2 (7 bases). The CDR3 covers 13 residues. Germline V gives CDR1 LNHNV, CDR2 YYDKDF (reference sequence). V was clipped by 5 bases and J by 5 bases, with 13 bases between them. The CDR3 DNA follows: TGTGCCACCAGCGAAAGGGGGGGGGACGAGCAGTACTTC. Protein product: CATSERGGDEQYF.

The genes are TRBV5-1 and TRBJ1-1; 10 bases are shared with TRBD1. In germline, CDR1 is SGHRS, CDR2 YFSETQ. V shed 0 bases, J shed 6 bases, and the junction held 2 bases outside the gene matches. The CDR3 spans 14 residues. CDR3 in amino acids: CASSLGQGAAEAFF. The DNA for the CDR3 is TGCGCCAGCAGCTTGGGACAGGGGGCAGCTGAAGCTTTCTTT.

The V and J genes are TRBV28 and TRBJ2-7, with 10 bases fitting TRBD1. The V gene end was trimmed by 7 bases and the J gene end by 8 bases; junction bases not matched to a gene: 20. The germline V gene has CDR1 MDHEN and CDR2 SYDVKM. The CDR3 extends over 17 amino acids. The CDR3 loop reads CASTPQAAGTGEGKQYF. The CDR3 DNA reads as TGTGCCAGCACCCCACAAGCCGCCGGGACAGGGGAAGGGAAGCAGTACTTC.

The V and J genes are TRBV4-2 and TRBJ2-1; no clear D gene. Germline V gene data show CDR1 as LGHNA and CDR2 as YNFKEQ. Trimming cost V 2 bases and J 3 bases, with 17 bases left between them. The CDR3 has 17 residues. The CDR3 DNA is TGTGCCAGCAGCCAACTCGATATAGCAGCTATCTACAATGAGCAGTTCTTC. Protein sequence: CASSQLDIAAIYNEQFF.

V and J are TRBV7-9 and TRBJ1-4, with 11 bases identical to TRBD1. This CDR3 has 15 residues. CDR1 SEHNR and CDR2 FQNEAQ come from the germline V gene (reference sequence). J lost 10 bases, V lost 3 bases, and 7 bases had no gene match. The CDR3 bases are TGTGCCAGCAGCTTTGCAGGACAGGGGGCCGGAAAACTGTTTTTT. It specifies CASSFAGQGAGKLFF. Looking up the rest from reference TRBV7-9 and TRBJ1-4 gives the full variable domain: DTGVSQNPRHKITKRGQNVTFRCDPISEHNRLYWYRQTLGQGPEFLTYFQNEAQLEKSRLLSDRFSAERPKGSFSTLEIQRTEQGDSAMYLCASSFAGQGAGKLFFGSGTQLSVL.

The J gene is TRBJ1-1, the V gene TRBV6-1, with 7 bases matching TRBD1. Trimming cost V 10 bases and J 5 bases; bases outside gene matches: 10. The CDR3 runs 13 residues. Germline V gene lookup returns CDR1 MNHNS and CDR2 SASEGT. The CDR3 loop reads CATNSQGRTEAFF. The DNA for the CDR3 is TGTGCCACCAACTCACAGGGGAGGACTGAAGCTTTCTTT.

The chain uses TRBV9 and TRBJ2-3; TRBD2 agrees at 9 bases. Germline lookup yields CDR1 SGDLS and CDR2 YYNGEE. This CDR3 contains 16 residues. V trimming: 0 bases; J trimming: 2 bases; junction bases outside the gene matches: 4. This CDR3 is CASSVGGRANTDTQYF. The CDR3 coding sequence is TGTGCCAGCAGCGTAGGCGGGAGGGCTAACACAGATACGCAGTATTTT.

This chain joins TRBV11-3 and TRBJ2-4, with D maybe TRBD2 (6 bases). CDR3 size: 15 residues. Germline V gene lookup returns CDR1 SGHNT and CDR2 YENEEA. V was pared by 5 bases and J by 0 bases, with 11 bases between. CDR3 DNA: TGTGCCAGCAGCCAACGGGGACTAGCCAAAAACATTCAGTACTTC. It translates to CASSQRGLAKNIQYF.

The chain links TRBV7-2 to TRBJ1-1, with D possibly matching TRBD1 (5 bases). The CDR3 sequence is 15 residues long. The germline gives CDR1 SGHTA, CDR2 FQGNSA. V lost 3 bases and J lost 6, with 17 bases in between. The CDR3 protein is CASSFIIQAWAEAFF. CDR3 in DNA: TGTGCCAGCAGCTTTATAATACAGGCTTGGGCTGAAGCTTTCTTT.

This sequence joins TRBV30 and TRBJ2-7, with 12 bases matching TRBD2. This CDR3 is 15 amino acids long. After removal of 0 bases from V and 4 bases from J, the junction contained 4 bases not matched to a gene. Germline CDR1 and CDR2: GTSNPN and SVGIG (reference sequence). The CDR3 sequence: CAWSVKTSGRYEQYF. CDR3 in DNA: TGTGCCTGGAGTGTAAAAACTAGCGGGAGGTACGAGCAGTACTTC.

This clone was counted a few times. The gene calls are TRBV5-5 and TRBJ2-1, with TRBD1 matching 8 bases. Germline V gene data show CDR1 as SGHKS and CDR2 as YYEKEE (reference sequence). The CDR3 consists of 15 residues. V gave up 0 bases and J gave up 6 bases; unmatched junction bases: 5. The CDR3 reads CASSLAQGVVNEQFF. CDR3 nucleotide sequence: TGTGCCAGCAGCTTGGCACAGGGGGTTGTCAATGAGCAGTTCTTC.

The gene calls are TRBV2 and TRBJ1-1; 7 bases are shared with TRBD1. This CDR3 is built from 14 residues. After removal of 8 bases from V and 1 base from J, the junction contained 7 bases not matched to a gene. Germline CDR1 is SNHLY and CDR2 is FYNNEI. CDR3 amino acids: CASRKEGANTEAFF. CDR3 coding DNA: TGTGCCAGCCGAAAGGAGGGGGCGAACACTGAAGCTTTCTTT. Full variable domain (missing parts from reference TRBV2 and TRBJ1-1): EPEVTQTPSHQVTQMGQEVILRCVPISNHLYFYWYRQILGQKVEFLVSFYNNEISEKSEIFDDQFSVERPDGSNFTLKIRSTKLEDSAMYFCASRKEGANTEAFFGQGTRLTVV.

The chain combines TRBV9 with TRBJ1-4; TRBD1 matches at 8 bases. This CDR3 spans 18 amino acids. CDR1 and CDR2 (germline): SGDLS, YYNGEE. With 1 base clipped from V and 6 bases from J, the junction kept 14 bases outside the gene matches. CDR3 sequence (DNA): TGTGCCAGCAGCGTATCCCCCGAGGGACAGGACATGGATGAAAAACTGTTTTTT. Translation gives CASSVSPEGQDMDEKLFF.

In its sample, this clone was seen a few times. The V gene is TRBV28, the J gene TRBJ1-3, with D perhaps matching TRBD1 (5 bases). Between the trimmed V and J ends, which lost 10 bases and 0 bases, there was a span of 22 bases. The V gene's germline CDR1 is MDHEN and CDR2 SYDVKM. The CDR3 is made up of 17 amino acids. The CDR3 bases are TGTGCCACCGGGGACGGGGGAAACATTTACTCTGGAAACACCATATATTTT. It encodes CATGDGGNIYSGNTIYF.

J is TRBJ1-2 and V is TRBV28; D gene ambiguous. V was clipped by 7 bases and J by 4 bases, with 22 bases between them. The CDR3 extends over 16 amino acids. The germline CDR1 and CDR2 sequences are MDHEN and SYDVKM. CDR3 amino acids: CASNDIEQVPGYGYTF. CDR3 DNA sequence: TGTGCCAGCAACGATATAGAGCAGGTTCCCGGCTATGGCTACACCTTC.

The rearrangement links TRBV5-1 to TRBJ1-1; unclear D gene. Germline values: CDR1 SGHRS, CDR2 YFSETQ. V was trimmed by 0 bases and J by 0 bases, leaving 6 bases between them. The CDR3 covers 14 residues. The CDR3 region is CASSLGTVNTEAFF. The DNA for the CDR3 is TGCGCCAGCAGCTTGGGTACAGTGAACACTGAAGCTTTCTTT.

On this clone itself: Relative to the germline gene, one junction end is altered; a read error may explain this. This chain links TRBV7-9 with TRBJ2-2; 8 positions agree with TRBD2. The V gene's germline CDR1 is SEHNR and CDR2 FQNEAQ (reference sequence). The CDR3 length is 14 residues. CDR3 residues: CSSEREFGTGELFF. The CDR3 DNA reads as TGTTCCAGCGAGCGGGAGTTCGGCACCGGGGAGCTGTTTTTT.

The rearrangement joins TRBV2 to TRBJ2-1; 15 positions match TRBD2. V dropped 4 bases and J dropped 9; count of bases not matched to a gene: 7. The CDR3 has 16 residues. CDR1 and CDR2 from the germline V gene are SNHLY and FYNNEI. Here the CDR3 DNA reads TGTGCCAGCAGTGCCGGGACTAGCGGGAGGCTTTTTGAGCAGTTCTTC. Protein: CASSAGTSGRLFEQFF.

This clone was counted only a few times. The chain joins TRBV7-9 to TRBJ1-1, with 8 bases identical to TRBD1. Unmatched junction bases numbered 5, after V lost 2 bases and J lost 0 bases. Germline V CDR1 and CDR2: SEHNR, FQNEAQ (reference sequence). There are 16 residues in the CDR3. This CDR3 is CASSLRQGSMNTEAFF. In DNA form, the CDR3 reads TGTGCCAGCAGCTTACGACAGGGGTCGATGAACACTGAAGCTTTCTTT.

The gene calls are TRBV6-5 and TRBJ1-5, with D hard to call. The CDR3 totals 15 residues. With 4 bases removed from V and 0 bases from J, the gap between germline ends came to 10 bases. From germline, CDR1 is MNHEY and CDR2 SVGAGI. CDR3 sequence reads: CASSSRDNSNQPQHF. In nucleotides, the CDR3 is TGTGCCAGCAGTTCTCGAGACAATAGCAATCAGCCCCAGCATTTT.

The chain recombines TRBV19 with TRBJ2-3; 10 bases agree with TRBD1. In germline, CDR1 is LNHDA, CDR2 SQIVND (reference sequence). Unmatched junction bases numbered 16, after V lost 10 bases and J lost 3 bases. The CDR3 is 17 residues long. This CDR3 is CATKPGQGYVPTDTQYF. The CDR3 DNA reads TGTGCCACCAAACCGGGACAGGGGTATGTGCCAACAGATACGCAGTATTTT.

V usage is TRBV6-6 and J usage is TRBJ2-7; 8 positions match TRBD1. V trimming: 6 bases; J trimming: 3 bases; junction bases outside the gene matches: 4. CDR1 and CDR2 (germline): MNHNY, SVGAGI (reference sequence). The CDR3 has 13 residues. CDR3 bases: TGTGCCAGCAGCTCGACAGGGGACTACGAGCAGTACTTC. Its translation is CASSSTGDYEQYF.

The J gene is TRBJ2-5, the V gene TRBV13, with 8 bases identical to TRBD2. Trimming removed 3 bases from V and 3 bases from J; junction bases left unmatched: 6. This CDR3 contains 15 residues. Germline values: CDR1 PRHDT, CDR2 FYEKMQ (reference sequence). CDR3 DNA sequence: TGTGCCAGCAGCTTTGCTAGCGGGCCCAAAGAGACCCAGTACTTC. The encoded protein is CASSFASGPKETQYF.

The chain links TRBV4-1 to TRBJ2-7; 10 bases are a match to TRBD2. The CDR3 totals 17 residues. J was trimmed by 0 bases and V by 0 bases; bases with no gene match: 5. Germline V lookup: CDR1 MGHRA, CDR2 YSYEKL. CDR3 DNA: TGCGCCAGCAGCCAAGACGGAAGGACTAGCGGCTCCTACGAGCAGTACTTC. This sequence encodes CASSQDGRTSGSYEQYF.